The source of this TCR beta chain is a study of blood T cell repertoires in COVID-19. At the level of the study: Sources were T cells, B-cell-depleted T cells, or PBMCs; the material itself was cDNA or gDNA.

The assay was immunoSEQ multiplex PCR, and TCRdb's table has in-frame clones only and misses some. The sample has hundreds of thousands of clones; over 75% are singletons. This clone was counted once. There are 17 residues in the CDR3. Trimming removed 0 bases from V and 0 bases from J, with 10 bases in between. CDR1 is SGDLS and CDR2 is YYNGEE in the germline V gene. The chain carries TRBV9 and TRBJ2-6; possibly TRBD1 for D (5 bases). The receptor was isolated from a woman aged 25 to 39 with acute or convalescent COVID-19. Sequencing was carried out using peripheral blood. The DNA for the CDR3 is TGTGCCAGCAGCGTAGCAGGGTTTGCCTCTGGGGCCAACGTCCTGACTTTC. Translated: CASSVAGFASGANVLTF.